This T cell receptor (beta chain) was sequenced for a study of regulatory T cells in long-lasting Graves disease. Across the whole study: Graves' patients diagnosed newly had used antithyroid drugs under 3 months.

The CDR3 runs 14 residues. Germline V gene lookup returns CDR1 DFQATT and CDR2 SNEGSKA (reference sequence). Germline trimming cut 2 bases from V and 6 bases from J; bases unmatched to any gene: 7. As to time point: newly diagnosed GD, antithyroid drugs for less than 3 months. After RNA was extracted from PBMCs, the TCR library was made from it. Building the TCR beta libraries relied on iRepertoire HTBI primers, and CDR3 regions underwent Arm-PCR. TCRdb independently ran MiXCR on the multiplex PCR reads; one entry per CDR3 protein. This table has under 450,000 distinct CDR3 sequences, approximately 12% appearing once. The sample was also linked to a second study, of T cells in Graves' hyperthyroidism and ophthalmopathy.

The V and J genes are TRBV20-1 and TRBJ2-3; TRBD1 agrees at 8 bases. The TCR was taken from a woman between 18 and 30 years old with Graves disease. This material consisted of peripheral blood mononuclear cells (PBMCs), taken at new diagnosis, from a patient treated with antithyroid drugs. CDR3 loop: CSARLTGVRDTQYF. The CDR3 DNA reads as TGCAGTGCTAGATTGACAGGGGTCCGCGATACGCAGTATTTT.